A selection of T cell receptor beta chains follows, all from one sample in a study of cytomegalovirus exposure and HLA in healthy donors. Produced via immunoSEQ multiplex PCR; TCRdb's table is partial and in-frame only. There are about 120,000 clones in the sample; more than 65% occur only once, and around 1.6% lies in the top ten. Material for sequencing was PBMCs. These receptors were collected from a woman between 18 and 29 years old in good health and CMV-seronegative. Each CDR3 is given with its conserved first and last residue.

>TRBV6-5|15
CASSYSTGGVTEAFF
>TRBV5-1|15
CASSLGNRGGNEQYF
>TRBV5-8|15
CASSLGGQVRTEAFF
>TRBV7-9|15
CASSLTRQGGETQYF
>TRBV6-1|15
CASSLAGGLGNEQYF
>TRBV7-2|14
CASSERTGAYGYTF
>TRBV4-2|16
CASSQATGVSYNEQFF
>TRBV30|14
CARSRGPGANVLTF
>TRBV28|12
CASSYLESEAFF
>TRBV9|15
CASSMGTRGNTEAFF
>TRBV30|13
CAWSRMSKETQYF
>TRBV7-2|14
CASSGQMNTGELFF
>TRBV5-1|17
CASSDDQGLAGGNEQFF
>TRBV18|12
CASEDSTDTQYF
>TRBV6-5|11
CASTRGTEAFF
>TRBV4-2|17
CASSLRASAPSYNEQFF
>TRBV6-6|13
CASSYPDSPEAFF
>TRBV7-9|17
CASSLGETSGHTDTQYF
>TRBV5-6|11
CASSLQYEQYF
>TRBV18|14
CASSPDTSGNTIYF
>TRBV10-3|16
CAIKGVLEGGTDTQYF
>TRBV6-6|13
CASSSGQGTIQYF
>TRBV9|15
CASSRTSTGYTEAFF
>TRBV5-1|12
CASSVTGYGYTF
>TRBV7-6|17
CASSSDLTGTTSYEQYF
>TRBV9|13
CASERQLNTEAFF
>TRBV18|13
CASSPLENTEAFF
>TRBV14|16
CASSHRADRLNEKLFF
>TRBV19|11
CASTEGYGYTF
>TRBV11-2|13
CASSPRTGFGYTF
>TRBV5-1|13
CASSLSLGGIQYF
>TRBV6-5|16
CASSLLPTGSNQPQHF
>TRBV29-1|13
CSGGDSMNTEAFF
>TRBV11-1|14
CASSFWGTNTEAFF
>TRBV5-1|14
CASSRGQGNEKLFF
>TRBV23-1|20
CASRVVHPKMKGQRGTEAFF
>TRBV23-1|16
CASSQPTETSSYEQYF
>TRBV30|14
CAWSVGGGHNEQFF
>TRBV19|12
CATTTGVNEAFF
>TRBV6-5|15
CASRATGISNQPQHF
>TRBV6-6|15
CASRPGQANTGELFF
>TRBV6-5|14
CASSYSVRGEKLFF
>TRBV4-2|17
CASGGGQLLSGANGLTF
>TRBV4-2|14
CASSQGTGTYEQYF
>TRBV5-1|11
CASSWRVTQYF
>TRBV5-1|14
CASSLLDRNTEAFF
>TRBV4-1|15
CASSREQGAGSPLHF
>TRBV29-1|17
CSVEVNLGGQGYNEQFF